A single sample is the source of the 7 T cell receptor beta chains below, sequenced in a study of blood T cell repertoires in COVID-19. Only in-frame clones appear in the TCRdb table, and some are missing; sequencing was by immunoSEQ multiplex PCR. Of 200,000 to 300,000 clones in the sample, 75% to 90% were seen once. Source material: peripheral blood. These receptors all come from a man aged 25-40 years with active or convalescent COVID-19.

This chain connects TRBV6-5 to TRBJ1-2; no clear D. This CDR3 is built from 12 residues. Germline V gene lookup returns CDR1 MNHEY and CDR2 SVGAGI. Trimming removed 8 bases at V and 6 bases at J, with 13 bases between. The CDR3 sequence is CASRRVGNGYTF. The CDR3 bases are TGTGCCAGCCGGAGGGTGGGGAATGGCTACACCTTC.

The chain carries TRBV4-2 and TRBJ1-1, with a tentative D call TRBD1 (5 bases). V gave up 1 base and J gave up 0 bases, with 15 bases separating them. Germline CDR1 is LGHNA and CDR2 is YNFKEQ. This CDR3 has 17 residues. Here the CDR3 reads CASSQVASGFLNTEAFF. The CDR3 DNA is TGTGCCAGCAGCCAAGTGGCCTCAGGGTTCCTGAACACTGAAGCTTTCTTT.

V is TRBV6-1 and J is TRBJ1-4; 7 nucleotides line up with TRBD1. The CDR3 contains 15 residues. V was clipped by 2 bases and J by 11 bases; unmatched bases: 11. From germline, CDR1 is MNHNS and CDR2 SASEGT. The CDR3 DNA sequence: TGTGCCAGCAGTGAAACGAACAGGGGCCGGAATAAACTGTTTTTT. This encodes CASSETNRGRNKLFF.

The chain joins TRBV30 to TRBJ2-2; possible D gene TRBD1, 5 bases. This CDR3 has 14 residues. The V and J ends lost 0 bases and 4 bases respectively, with 9 bases between them. Germline CDR1 and CDR2: GTSNPN and SVGIG (reference sequence). CDR3 DNA sequence: TGTGCCTGGAGTGTACAGGCCTCCACCGGGGAGCTGTTTTTT. Translating it yields CAWSVQASTGELFF.

A few counts support this clone. The chain carries TRBV6-5 and TRBJ1-2; 10 nucleotides align to TRBD1. Losses at the gene ends were 2 bases for V and 7 bases for J; bases not matched to a gene: 7. Per germline, CDR1 MNHEY and CDR2 SVGAGI. CDR3 length equals 15 residues. CDR3 coding DNA: TGTGCCAGCAGTTACACGGGACAGGGGTTACGTGGCTACACCTTC. This codes for CASSYTGQGLRGYTF.

The gene calls are TRBV11-3 and TRBJ2-5, with D maybe TRBD2 (6 bases). Per germline, CDR1 SGHNT and CDR2 YENEEA. V was trimmed by 5 bases and J by 7 bases, leaving 23 bases between them. There are 16 residues in the CDR3. The CDR3 sequence is CASSKARGTLGGTQYF. The CDR3, as DNA: TGTGCCAGCAGCAAAGCCCGGGGGACGTTGGGAGGGACCCAGTACTTC.

V and J are TRBV2 and TRBJ1-5, with 7 bases fitting TRBD1. Germline CDR1 SNHLY, CDR2 FYNNEI. With V trimmed by 5 bases and J by 0 bases, 4 bases remained unmatched. The CDR3 has 15 residues. The CDR3 DNA follows: TGTGCCAGCAGTATGGGACAGAATAGCAATCAGCCCCAGCATTTT. Its protein is CASSMGQNSNQPQHF.